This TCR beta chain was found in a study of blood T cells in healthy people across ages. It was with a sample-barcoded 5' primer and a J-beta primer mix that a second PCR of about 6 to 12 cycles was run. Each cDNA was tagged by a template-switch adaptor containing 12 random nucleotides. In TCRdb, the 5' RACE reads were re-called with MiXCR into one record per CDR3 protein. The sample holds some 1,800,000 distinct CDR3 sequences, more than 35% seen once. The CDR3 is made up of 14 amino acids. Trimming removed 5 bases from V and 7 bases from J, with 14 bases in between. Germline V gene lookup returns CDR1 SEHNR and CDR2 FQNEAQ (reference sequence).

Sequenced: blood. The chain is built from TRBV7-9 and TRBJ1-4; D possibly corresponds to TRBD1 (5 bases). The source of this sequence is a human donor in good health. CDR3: CASSPAGGFEKLFF. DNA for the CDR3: TGTGCCAGCAGCCCCGCCGGGGGTTTTGAAAAACTGTTTTTT.